The sequence of this TCR beta chain was determined in a study of blood T cell repertoires in COVID-19. Trimming shortened V by 3 bases and J by 6 bases, and 15 bases separated the two germline ends. The CDR3 runs to 16 residues. Per germline, CDR1 LNHDA and CDR2 SQIVND (reference sequence). The table came from immunoSEQ multiplex PCR; TCRdb's copy has only in-frame clones and leaves some out. This sample has about 200,000 clones; roughly 84% occur once, and the top ten carry 3% to 3.5%. This clone occurred a few times. The clonotype originates from a woman aged 30 to 39 who had been exposed to COVID-19. The specimen sequenced was PBMCs or T cells enriched from blood (not recorded which). The V and J genes are TRBV19 and TRBJ1-6, with no clear D. Here the CDR3 reads CASSISINEANSPLHF. CDR3 nucleotide sequence: TGTGCCAGTAGTATCTCGATTAATGAAGCTAATTCACCCCTCCACTTT.